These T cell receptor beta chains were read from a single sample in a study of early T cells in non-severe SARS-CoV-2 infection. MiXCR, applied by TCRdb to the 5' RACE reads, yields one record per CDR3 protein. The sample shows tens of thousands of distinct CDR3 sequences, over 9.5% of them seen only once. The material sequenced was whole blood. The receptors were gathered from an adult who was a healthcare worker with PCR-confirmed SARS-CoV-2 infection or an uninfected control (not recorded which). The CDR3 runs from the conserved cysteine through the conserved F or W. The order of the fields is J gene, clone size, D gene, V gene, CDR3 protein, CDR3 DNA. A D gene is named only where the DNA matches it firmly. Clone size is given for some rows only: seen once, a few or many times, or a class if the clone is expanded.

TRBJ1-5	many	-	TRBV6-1	CASSEMVGGASNQPQHF	TGTGCCAGCAGTGAAATGGTTGGGGGGGCGAGCAATCAGCCCCAGCATTTT
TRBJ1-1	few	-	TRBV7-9	CASSPWPTNTEAFF	TGTGCCAGCAGCCCTTGGCCGACAAACACTGAAGCTTTCTTT
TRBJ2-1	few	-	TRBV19	CASSIRLPGLDEQFF	TGTGCCAGTAGTATACGGCTCCCTGGGCTCGATGAGCAGTTCTTC
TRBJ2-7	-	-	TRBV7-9	CASSLGAPGPLGEQYF	TGTGCCAGCAGCTTAGGGGCACCGGGACCTCTAGGGGAGCAGTACTTC
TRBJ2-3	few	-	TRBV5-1	CASSGDGRGGADTQYF	TGCGCCAGCAGCGGGGACGGTCGAGGTGGCGCAGATACGCAGTATTTT
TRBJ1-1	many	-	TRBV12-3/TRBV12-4	CASSYTENTEAFF	TGTGCCAGCAGCTATACAGAGAACACTGAAGCTTTCTTT
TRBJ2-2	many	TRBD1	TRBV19	CASSHRGGTGELFF	TGTGCCAGTAGCCACAGGGGCGGCACCGGGGAGCTGTTTTTT
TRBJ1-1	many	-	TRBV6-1	CASSEMLGGSAEAFF	TGTGCCAGCAGTGAAATGTTGGGGGGATCGGCTGAAGCTTTCTTT
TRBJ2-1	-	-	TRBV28	CASSLRYNEQFF	TGTGCCAGCAGTTTAAGGTACAATGAGCAGTTCTTC
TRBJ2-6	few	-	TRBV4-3	CASSQHLGAGANVLTF	TGCGCCAGCAGCCAACATTTAGGGGCTGGGGCCAACGTCCTGACTTTC
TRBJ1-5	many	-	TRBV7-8	CASSTGRGNQPQHF	TGTGCCAGCAGCACCGGACGGGGCAATCAGCCCCAGCATTTT
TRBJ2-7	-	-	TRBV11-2	CASSFGRHREQYF	TGTGCCAGCAGCTTCGGACGGCACCGAGAGCAGTACTTC
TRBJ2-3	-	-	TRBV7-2	CASSPEGRSTDTQYF	TGTGCCAGCAGCCCCGAGGGCCGAAGCACAGATACGCAGTATTTT
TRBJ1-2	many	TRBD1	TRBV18	CASSRNSGTEINYGYTF	TGTGCCAGCTCACGAAATTCCGGGACAGAGATAAACTATGGCTACACCTTC
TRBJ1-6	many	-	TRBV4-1	CASSQVSPGLDSPLHF	TGCGCCAGCAGCCAAGTCTCACCAGGGTTGGATTCACCCCTCCACTTT
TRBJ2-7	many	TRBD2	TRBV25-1	CATPPRTSGSSLGEQYF	TGTGCCACCCCGCCGCGGACTAGCGGGAGTAGTTTAGGCGAGCAGTACTTC
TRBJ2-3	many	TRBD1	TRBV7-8	CASRDGRGRTDTQYF	TGTGCCAGCAGGGATGGTAGGGGGCGCACAGATACGCAGTATTTT
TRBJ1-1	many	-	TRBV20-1	CSARDQMNTEAFF	TGCAGTGCTAGAGATCAGATGAACACTGAAGCTTTCTTT
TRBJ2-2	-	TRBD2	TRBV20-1	CSARLAGTGELFF	TGCAGTGCTAGACTAGCGGGGACCGGGGAGCTGTTTTTT
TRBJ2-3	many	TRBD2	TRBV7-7	CASSLSSGGTDTQYF	TGTGCCAGCAGCTTATCTAGCGGGGGCACAGATACGCAGTATTTT
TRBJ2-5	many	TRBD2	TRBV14	CASSQGGRLARETQYF	TGTGCCAGCAGCCAGGGGGGACGACTAGCGCGAGAGACCCAGTACTTC
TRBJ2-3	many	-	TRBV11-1	CASSLAGQGGDTQYF	TGTGCCAGCAGCTTAGCGGGTCAGGGGGGAGATACGCAGTATTTT
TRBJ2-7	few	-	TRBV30	CAWSTGGASYEQYF	TGTGCCTGGAGTACCGGGGGAGCATCATACGAGCAGTACTTC
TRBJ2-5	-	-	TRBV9	CASSVARGRQETQYF	TGTGCCAGCAGCGTAGCCCGGGGCCGTCAAGAGACCCAGTACTTC
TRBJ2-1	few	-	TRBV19	CASSPPGDEQFF	TGTGCCAGTAGCCCTCCGGGGGATGAGCAGTTCTTC
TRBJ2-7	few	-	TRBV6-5	CASSYSGTAGYEQYF	TGTGCCAGCAGTTACTCTGGGACGGCCGGCTACGAGCAGTACTTC
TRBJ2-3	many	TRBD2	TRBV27	CASMLAGGPGDTQYF	TGTGCCAGCATGCTAGCGGGGGGGCCAGGAGATACGCAGTATTTT
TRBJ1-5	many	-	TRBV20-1	CSAGKGANQPQHF	TGCAGTGCTGGAAAGGGTGCAAATCAGCCCCAGCATTTT
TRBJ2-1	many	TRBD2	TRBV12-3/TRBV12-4	CASSFTSGGAYNEQFF	TGTGCCAGCAGTTTCACTAGCGGGGGGGCCTACAATGAGCAGTTCTTC
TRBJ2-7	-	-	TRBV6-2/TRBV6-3	CASSYRVGTYEQYF	TGTGCCAGCAGTTACCGAGTGGGGACCTACGAGCAGTACTTC
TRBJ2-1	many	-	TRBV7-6	CASSSGNEQFF	TGTGCCAGCAGCTCTGGGAATGAGCAGTTCTTC
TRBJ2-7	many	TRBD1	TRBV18	CASSRAGDREYF	TGTGCCAGCTCACGCGCGGGTGACAGGGAGTACTTC
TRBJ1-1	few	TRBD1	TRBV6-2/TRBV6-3	CASTPGGAGEAFF	TGTGCCAGCACCCCAGGGGGCGCCGGTGAAGCTTTCTTT
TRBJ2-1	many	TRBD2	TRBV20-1	CSARASGIDEQFF	TGCAGTGCTAGAGCTAGCGGGATCGATGAGCAGTTCTTC
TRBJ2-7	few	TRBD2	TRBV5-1	CASSKRGAPHEQYF	TGCGCCAGCAGCAAGCGGGGGGCCCCCCACGAGCAGTACTTC
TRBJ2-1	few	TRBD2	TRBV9	CASSPTSGVGNEQFF	TGTGCCAGCAGCCCTACGAGCGGGGTCGGCAATGAGCAGTTCTTC
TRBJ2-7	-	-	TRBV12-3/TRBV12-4	CASSSASPYEQYF	TGTGCCAGCAGTTCGGCCAGCCCCTACGAGCAGTACTTC
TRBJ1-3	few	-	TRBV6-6	CASSYSKGHGNTIYF	TGTGCCAGCAGTTACTCGAAAGGGCACGGAAACACCATATATTTT
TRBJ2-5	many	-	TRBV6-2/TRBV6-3	CASSARGRAGETQYF	TGTGCCAGCAGCGCCCGAGGTCGGGCCGGGGAGACCCAGTACTTC
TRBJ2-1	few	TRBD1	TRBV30	CAWRRTGAYNEQFF	TGTGCCTGGAGACGGACAGGGGCATATAATGAGCAGTTCTTC
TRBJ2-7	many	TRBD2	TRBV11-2	CASSSSGLAPSEQYF	TGTGCCAGCAGCTCCTCAGGACTAGCGCCTTCCGAGCAGTACTTC
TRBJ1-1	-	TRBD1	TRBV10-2	CASSERTGMNTEVFF	TGCGCCAGCAGTGAGAGGACAGGTATGAACACTGAAGTTTTCTTT
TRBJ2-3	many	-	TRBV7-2	CASSLSRGVTDTQYF	TGTGCCAGCAGCTTATCCAGGGGCGTCACAGATACGCAGTATTTT